Shown below are 9 T cell receptor beta chains from a single sample sequenced in a study of T cell changes during pregnancy in multiple sclerosis. Sequencing used immunoSEQ multiplex PCR; TCRdb keeps in-frame clones, though not all of them. The table records about 32,000 clones, approximately 89% of them present only once. The source was CD4+ T cells from peripheral blood mononuclear cells, collected after pregnancy. Every receptor here comes from a female donor in good health, enrolled as a control in a pregnancy study.

The chain carries TRBV5-3 and TRBJ2-2, with 7 bases matching TRBD2. Being an ORF, TRBV5-3 has a function that is uncertain. This CDR3 spans 17 amino acids. J was trimmed by 0 bases and V by 6 bases; bases with no gene match: 11. The CDR3 loop reads CARTWGGGRANTGELFF. In DNA form, the CDR3 reads TGTGCCAGAACCTGGGGGGGTGGCAGGGCGAACACCGGGGAGCTGTTTTTT.

This clone has just a few counts. This chain links TRBV29-1 with TRBJ1-1; D not resolved. Germline lookup yields CDR1 SQVTM and CDR2 ANQGSEA. CDR3 length equals 11 residues. The V end lost 7 bases, the J end lost 0 bases, and 6 bases lay between the germline ends. As DNA, the CDR3 is TGCAGCGCAGAATTGAACACTGAAGCTTTCTTT. Translation gives CSAELNTEAFF.

The chain's CDR3 is CASSFRAGGYTF. The CDR3 DNA sequence: TGTGCCAGCAGTTTCAGGGCTGGTGGCTACACCTTC. V gene TRBV28 combines with J gene TRBJ1-2; D is possibly TRBD1 (5 bases). CDR1 MDHEN and CDR2 SYDVKM come from the germline V gene. This CDR3 is 12 amino acids long. Trimming shortened V by 3 bases and J by 7 bases, and 9 bases separated the two germline ends.

The chain is built from TRBV29-1 and TRBJ2-5; D gene ambiguous. This CDR3 is built from 12 residues. Germline V lookup: CDR1 SQVTM, CDR2 ANQGSEA. With 3 bases removed from V and 2 bases from J, the gap between germline ends came to 7 bases. The CDR3 spells CSVEWQQETQYF. CDR3 bases: TGCAGCGTTGAGTGGCAGCAAGAGACCCAGTACTTC.

CDR3: CASSLVSGGHGYTF. Written as DNA, the CDR3 is TGCGCCAGCAGCTTGGTGTCAGGGGGCCATGGCTACACCTTC. V gene TRBV5-1 combines with J gene TRBJ1-2, with 8 positions matching TRBD1. The length of the CDR3 is 14 residues. Germline assignment: CDR1 SGHRS and CDR2 YFSETQ. Unmatched junction bases numbered 4, after V lost 0 bases and J lost 6 bases.

In this sample, this clone turned up once. The chain has TRBV6-6 and TRBJ2-7; 13 nucleotides align to TRBD2. Per the germline V gene, CDR1 is MNHNY and CDR2 is SVGAGI (reference sequence). CDR3 length: 16 residues. V shed 2 bases, J shed 5 bases, and the junction held 6 bases outside the gene matches. Here the CDR3 DNA reads TGTGCCAGCAGTTACGGGACTAGCGGGAACGAGGACGAGCAGTACTTC. It encodes CASSYGTSGNEDEQYF.

This clone was observed a single time. This sequence joins TRBV10-1 and TRBJ2-7, with 7 bases aligning to TRBD1. The CDR3 covers 14 residues. V lost 6 bases, J lost 2 bases, and 7 bases stayed unmatched. From germline, CDR1 is WNHNN and CDR2 SYGVQD (reference sequence). The CDR3 bases are TGCGCCAGCAGCTGGACAGGAGTTACCTACGAGCAGTACTTC. This gives the protein CASSWTGVTYEQYF.

The chain employs TRBV19 and TRBJ2-4; TRBD2 agrees at 11 bases. Per the germline V gene, CDR1 is LNHDA and CDR2 is SQIVND (reference sequence). The CDR3 consists of 15 residues. V lost 10 bases to trimming and J lost 7 bases; unmatched junction nucleotides: 12. CDR3 sequence (DNA): TGTGCCACCTCGATACCTAGCGGGGGGCCGAACATTCAGTACTTC. It translates to CATSIPSGGPNIQYF.

The chain has TRBV13 and TRBJ2-3; D ambiguous. V was trimmed by 5 bases and J by 3 bases, leaving 9 bases between them. In germline, CDR1 is PRHDT, CDR2 FYEKMQ (reference sequence). The CDR3 consists of 13 residues. CDR3: CASSPLGTDTQYF. The DNA of the CDR3 is TGTGCCAGCAGCCCCCTAGGAACAGATACGCAGTATTTT.